What follows is one T cell receptor beta chain and its context. The CDR3 has 16 amino acids. Trimming took off 5 bases at V and 4 bases at J, with 21 bases between the two ends. Germline V gene lookup returns CDR1 SGHRS and CDR2 YFSETQ. This entry comes from a study of blood T cell repertoires in COVID-19. About the study: In each case, the material was cDNA or gDNA derived from T cells, B-cell-depleted T cells, or PBMCs.

TCRdb keeps only in-frame clones here, not all; method: immunoSEQ multiplex PCR. The sample records about 300,000 clones, approximately 89% being singletons. This chain links TRBV5-1 with TRBJ1-2; perhaps TRBD1 as D (5 bases). The specimen sequenced was peripheral blood. This TCR was sampled from a woman in her twenties or thirties who had recovered from COVID-19. The CDR3 spells CASSKGSGDLAYGYTF. CDR3 DNA sequence: TGCGCCAGCAGTAAGGGTTCGGGGGATTTGGCCTATGGCTACACCTTC. Together with reference TRBV5-1 and TRBJ1-2, the CDR3 gives the full variable domain: KAGVTQTPRYLIKTRGQQVTLSCSPISGHRSVSWYQQTPGQGLQFLFEYFSETQRNKGNFPGRFSGRQFSNSRSEMNVSTLELGDSALYLCASSKGSGDLAYGYTFGSGTRLTVV.